Listed below are T cell receptor beta chains from one sample, sequenced in a study of blood T cell repertoires in COVID-19. Clones were read by immunoSEQ multiplex PCR, and TCRdb kept only the in-frame ones, dropping some. The sample consists of 150,000 to 200,000 clones, about 84% of them appearing once. The specimen sequenced was PBMCs or T cells enriched from blood (not recorded which). The receptors were sampled from a man aged 35 to 55 who had recovered from COVID-19. CDR3s include the opening cysteine and the closing phenylalanine or tryptophan. D genes are given only for firm matches. Where a row states a size, it is once, few, many or the class of an expanded clone; other rows omit it.

j_gene,d_gene,v_gene,abundance,CDR3aa,CDR3nt
TRBJ1-2,TRBD1,TRBV30,.,CASSSGTGVGYTF,TGTGCCTCAAGCTCCGGGACAGGGGTTGGCTACACCTTC
TRBJ1-2,.,TRBV14,.,CASSQAGTYGYTF,TGTGCCAGCAGCCAAGCAGGAACCTATGGCTACACCTTC
TRBJ1-2,.,TRBV19,.,CASSISRGNYGYTF,TGTGCCAGTAGTATATCCCGGGGAAACTATGGCTACACCTTC
TRBJ2-5,.,TRBV9,.,CASSTRQAVGETQYF,TGTGCCAGCAGCACAAGACAGGCGGTAGGAGAGACCCAGTACTTC
TRBJ1-1,.,TRBV15,.,CATSRDPGNTEAFF,TGTGCCACCAGCAGGGATCCAGGGAACACTGAAGCTTTCTTT
TRBJ1-6,.,TRBV3-1/TRBV3-2,.,CASSQVVGPKGNSPLHF,TGTGCCAGCAGCCAAGTTGTAGGACCCAAGGGGAATTCACCCCTCCACTTT
TRBJ1-1,.,TRBV6-5,.,CASSIEGVNTEAFF,TGTGCCAGCAGTATTGAAGGGGTGAACACTGAAGCTTTCTTT
TRBJ2-5,TRBD1,TRBV2,.,CASRRTGKETQYF,TGTGCCAGCAGACGGACAGGGAAAGAGACCCAGTACTTC
TRBJ2-6,TRBD1,TRBV2,.,CASRPHRDRASGANVLTF,TGTGCCAGCAGACCACACCGGGACAGGGCCTCTGGGGCCAACGTCCTGACTTTC
TRBJ1-2,.,TRBV9,few,CASSVGRGSDGYTF,TGTGCCAGCAGCGTGGGCCGAGGGTCGGATGGCTACACCTTC
TRBJ2-3,TRBD1,TRBV30,.,CAWSVIGTGFTDTQYF,TGTGCCTGGAGTGTAATCGGGACAGGGTTTACAGATACGCAGTATTTT
TRBJ2-1,.,TRBV15,.,CATSATRTASYNEQFF,TGTGCCACCAGCGCCACCCGGACAGCTTCCTACAATGAGCAGTTCTTC
TRBJ1-1,.,TRBV6-1,.,CASSDPSGRGNTEAFF,TGTGCCAGCAGTGACCCCTCCGGGCGGGGGAACACTGAAGCTTTCTTT
TRBJ2-2,.,TRBV19,.,CASSIGSTGELFF,TGTGCCAGTAGTATAGGCAGCACCGGGGAGCTGTTTTTT
TRBJ1-2,.,TRBV7-8,.,CASSLDRALNYGYTF,TGTGCCAGCAGCTTAGACAGGGCCCTTAACTATGGCTACACCTTC
TRBJ2-7,TRBD1,TRBV5-1,.,CASSLPGGAYEQYF,TGCGCCAGCAGCTTGCCAGGGGGAGCCTACGAGCAGTACTTC
TRBJ1-4,TRBD1,TRBV5-1,.,CASSFLGGPTNEKLFF,TGCGCCAGCAGCTTTTTAGGGGGCCCAACTAATGAAAAACTGTTTTTT
TRBJ1-2,.,TRBV5-4,.,CASSGDSGTYGYTF,TGTGCCAGCAGCGGGGACTCCGGGACCTATGGCTACACCTTC
TRBJ2-1,TRBD2,TRBV7-9,once,CASSFGTSGYTEEQFF,TGTGCCAGCAGCTTCGGGACTAGCGGGTATACTGAGGAGCAGTTCTTC
TRBJ2-4,.,TRBV19,.,CASSLGRGSVTKNIQYF,TGTGCCAGTAGTTTGGGTCGGGGGTCAGTAACCAAAAACATTCAGTACTTC
TRBJ1-3,.,TRBV5-1,.,CASSQDSSGNTIYF,TGCGCCAGCAGCCAGGACAGCTCTGGAAACACCATATATTTT
TRBJ2-2,TRBD1,TRBV7-3,.,CASSFRQGPNTGELFF,TGTGCCAGCAGCTTCCGACAGGGCCCGAACACCGGGGAGCTGTTTTTT
TRBJ1-6,.,TRBV21-1,.,CASNAGGYNSPLHF,TGTGCCAGCAATGCCGGGGGTTATAATTCACCCCTCCACTTT
TRBJ1-2,.,TRBV7-2,few,CASSLDIGARGYTF,TGTGCCAGCAGCTTAGATATAGGGGCGCGAGGCTACACCTTC
TRBJ2-5,TRBD2,TRBV14,few,CASSPGVLASGGARETQYF,TGTGCCAGCAGCCCCGGGGTCCTAGCGAGCGGGGGGGCCAGAGAGACCCAGTACTTC
TRBJ2-3,TRBD2,TRBV6-5,.,CASLAGGTSDTQYF,TGTGCCAGTTTAGCGGGGGGAACCTCGGATACGCAGTATTTT
TRBJ1-4,TRBD1,TRBV2,once,CASSENQDRAREKLFF,TGTGCCAGCAGTGAAAACCAGGACAGGGCCAGGGAAAAACTGTTTTTT
TRBJ2-5,.,TRBV5-1,.,CASSFGFQETQYF,TGCGCCAGCAGCTTTGGCTTCCAAGAGACCCAGTACTTC
TRBJ1-3,TRBD1,TRBV27,.,CASSLWDRAHSGNTIYF,TGTGCCAGCAGTCTTTGGGACAGGGCCCACTCTGGAAACACCATATATTTT
TRBJ1-1,.,TRBV10-3,.,CAISGHRADTEAFF,TGTGCCATCAGTGGCCACAGGGCGGACACTGAAGCTTTCTTT
TRBJ1-3,.,TRBV25-1,.,CASSVTDLSPGNTIYF,TGTGCCAGCAGTGTAACAGACCTAAGTCCTGGAAACACCATATATTTT
TRBJ1-3,.,TRBV18,once,CASSPTGPASSGNTIYF,TGTGCCAGCTCACCAACAGGGCCGGCGAGCTCTGGAAACACCATATATTTT
TRBJ1-2,TRBD1,TRBV18,.,CASSGQGFIGYTF,TGTGCCAGCTCCGGACAGGGTTTTATAGGCTACACCTTC
TRBJ1-2,TRBD1,TRBV19,.,CASSPGQGDGYTF,TGTGCCAGTAGCCCGGGACAGGGGGACGGCTACACCTTC
TRBJ1-1,.,TRBV7-2,.,CASSLRSLREAFF,TGTGCCAGCAGCTTACGGAGTCTGAGAGAAGCTTTCTTT
TRBJ2-3,.,TRBV14,.,CASSQGAGGTQYF,TGTGCCAGCAGCCAAGGCGCCGGGGGTACGCAGTATTTT
TRBJ2-1,.,TRBV7-6,.,CASSQQGSSYNEQFF,TGTGCCAGCAGCCAACAGGGTAGTTCCTACAATGAGCAGTTCTTC
TRBJ2-2,.,TRBV24-1,once,CATSDLQTGPGELFF,TGTGCCACCAGTGATTTGCAAACAGGGCCCGGGGAGCTGTTTTTT
TRBJ1-1,TRBD1,TRBV10-1,.,CASSDHRGRAFF,TGCGCCAGCAGTGACCACAGGGGTCGAGCTTTCTTT
TRBJ2-5,TRBD1,TRBV7-6,once,CASSPLYTGAGETQYF,TGTGCCAGCAGCCCCCTGTATACAGGGGCCGGAGAGACCCAGTACTTC
TRBJ1-2,TRBD1,TRBV2,.,CASSRQGYVNYGYTF,TGTGCCAGCAGCCGACAGGGCTATGTTAACTATGGCTACACCTTC
TRBJ2-1,TRBD1,TRBV7-3,.,CASSPMNEGARNEQFF,TGTGCCAGCAGCCCAATGAACGAGGGGGCTAGGAATGAGCAGTTCTTC
TRBJ1-2,TRBD1,TRBV10-1,.,CASSTGTGDGYTF,TGCGCCAGCAGTACCGGGACAGGGGACGGCTACACCTTC
TRBJ2-1,.,TRBV18,.,CASSLRGTSSYNEQFF,TGTGCCAGCTCACTTAGAGGCACCAGCTCCTACAATGAGCAGTTCTTC
TRBJ2-5,TRBD1,TRBV27,few,CASSRQGRETQYF,TGTGCCAGCAGTCGACAGGGTAGAGAGACCCAGTACTTC
TRBJ2-5,.,TRBV5-4,.,CASTPSRYQETQYF,TGTGCCAGCACCCCCTCCAGATACCAAGAGACCCAGTACTTC